The clone carrying this T cell receptor beta chain was observed many times. As yet, its antigen is unknown. UMIs and sample barcodes were carried by the TCR alpha and TCR beta cDNA libraries that 5'RACE produced using constant-segment primers. TCRdb used MiXCR to reprocess the 5' RACE reads, holding one entry per CDR3 protein. The table has some 250,000 distinct CDR3 sequences, 9.4% seen once; the top ten hold around 21%. This entry comes from a study of T-cell memory formation after mild COVID-19. About the study: TCR clusters were mostly confined to one donor each. Study results and caveats: Some clones that responded were present in memory (sampled pre-infection), which suggests cross-reactive memory joined.

The ends lost 5 bases at V and 5 bases at J; junction bases unmatched: 6. Germline V gene data show CDR1 as SGHTA and CDR2 as FQGTGA. The CDR3 extends over 14 amino acids. The clonotype originates from a man younger than 30 who had mild COVID-19 (a few samples of this study predate the infection). Cell type and time point are not known. Specimen: PBMCs or a T cell subset sorted from them (not recorded which). The chain recombines TRBV7-3 with TRBJ2-3; TRBD2 aligns across 8 bases. CDR3 sequence reads: CASSQTGGLDTQYF. As DNA, the CDR3 is TGTGCCAGCAGCCAGACGGGGGGGTTAGATACGCAGTATTTT.